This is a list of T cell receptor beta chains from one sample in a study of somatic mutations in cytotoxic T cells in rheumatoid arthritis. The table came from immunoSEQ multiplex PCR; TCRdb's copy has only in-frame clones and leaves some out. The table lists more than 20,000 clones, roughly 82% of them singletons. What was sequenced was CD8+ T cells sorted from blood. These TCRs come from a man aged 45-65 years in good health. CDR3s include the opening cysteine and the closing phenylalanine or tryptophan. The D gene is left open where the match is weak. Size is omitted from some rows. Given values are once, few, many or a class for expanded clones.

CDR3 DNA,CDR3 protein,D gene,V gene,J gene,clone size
TGCGCCAGCAGCTTGGGGGACATGAACACTGAAGCTTTCTTT,CASSLGDMNTEAFF,.,TRBV5-1,TRBJ1-1,.
TGTGCCAGCAGCTTAGCCCCACAGGGCTCCCATGGCTACACCTTC,CASSLAPQGSHGYTF,.,TRBV11-3,TRBJ1-2,.
TGTGCCAGCAGCGCTAAGGACAGGGTAGGCGAAGAAGCTTTCTTT,CASSAKDRVGEEAFF,TRBD1,TRBV9,TRBJ1-1,.
TGTGCCAGCAGCCCCAGTCGGGGTGATGGGGCCGCCCGGGCCAACGTCCTGACTTTC,CASSPSRGDGAARANVLTF,.,TRBV11-3,TRBJ2-6,.
TGCAGCGTCGGAGGACTAGCGGGATACAATGAGCAGTTCTTC,CSVGGLAGYNEQFF,TRBD2,TRBV29-1,TRBJ2-1,.
TGTGCCACTAGCGGTTTAGGGGCCACCGGGGAGCTGTTTTTT,CATSGLGATGELFF,TRBD2,TRBV11-2,TRBJ2-2,.
TGTGCCTGGAGTGTACGCCCCCCTCGGCAGGGAGCTAACTATGGCTACACCTTC,CAWSVRPPRQGANYGYTF,.,TRBV30,TRBJ1-2,.
TGTGCCAGCAGTTTAGGTCGTCTTTCCTACGAGCAGTACTTC,CASSLGRLSYEQYF,.,TRBV27,TRBJ2-7,few
TGCAGCGTGGCACCGGGACTTAATGAGCAGTTCTTC,CSVAPGLNEQFF,.,TRBV29-1,TRBJ2-1,.
TGTGCCATCATGGGGCGCGGGGAAACTGAAGCTTTCTTT,CAIMGRGETEAFF,.,TRBV10-3,TRBJ1-1,.
TGTGCCAGCAGCTTTGGGTTCGGGCTAACCTACGAGCAGTACTTC,CASSFGFGLTYEQYF,.,TRBV11-2,TRBJ2-7,.
TGTGCCAGCAGCTTGGCAGGGGGTAGCAATCAGCCCCAGCATTTT,CASSLAGGSNQPQHF,TRBD1,TRBV5-5,TRBJ1-5,.
TGTGCCAGCTCACCACCGACGCAATCCTCTTTGTTCCCAGAAGCTAACTATGGCTACACCTTC,CASSPPTQSSLFPEANYGYTF,.,TRBV18,TRBJ1-2,few